These 22 T cell receptor beta chains originate from one sample sequenced in a study of identical twins. Via MiXCR, TCRdb re-called the 5' RACE reads, giving one row per CDR3 protein. There are 400,000 to 500,000 distinct CDR3 sequences in the sample; around 15% occur only once, and around 0.98% lies in the top ten. The same sample was also studied in work on yellow fever vaccine responses in identical twins.

The sequenced sample was CD4+ T cells sorted from blood. Source of these receptors: a young woman in good health.

CDR3 sequence: CASCYLLAGGGTTGELFF. As DNA, the CDR3 is TGTGCCAGCTGTTATTTACTAGCGGGGGGCGGTACCACCGGGGAGCTGTTTTTT. This chain uses TRBV12-3 or TRBV12-4 with TRBJ2-2; 12 bases line up with TRBD2. CDR3 length: 18 residues. The V gene end was trimmed by 8 bases and the J gene end by 4 bases; junction bases not matched to a gene: 14.

This clonotype was detected a few times. V is TRBV9 and J is TRBJ2-2; a weak D match, TRBD1 (6 bases). Germline-derived CDR1 and CDR2 are SGDLS and YYNGEE. V lost 0 bases and J 0 bases, leaving 12 bases between the germline ends. This CDR3 comprises 17 residues. DNA for the CDR3: TGTGCCAGCAGCGTAGGTAACAGGGCCACGAACACCGGGGAGCTGTTTTTT. As protein: CASSVGNRATNTGELFF.

A few counts support this clonotype. The V and J genes are TRBV10-1 and TRBJ2-2, with D hard to call. Looked up from germline, CDR1 is WNHNN and CDR2 is SYGVQD (reference sequence). The V gene lost 6 bases and the J gene lost 4 bases, with 15 bases spanning the gap. The CDR3 is 15 amino acids. CDR3 DNA sequence: TGCGCCAGCAGCCCCGTGGTGTTAGGCACCGGGGAGCTGTTTTTT. This codes for CASSPVVLGTGELFF.

This clonotype was picked up many times. This chain joins TRBV4-3 and TRBJ2-7; the match to TRBD2 covers 15 bases. With V trimmed by 1 base and J by 3 bases, 4 bases remained unmatched. Germline CDR1 and CDR2: LGHNA and YSLEER. This CDR3 spans 17 amino acids. In DNA form, the CDR3 reads TGCGCCAGCAGCCAAGCACCGGGACTAGCGGGAGGCTACGAGCAGTACTTC. Amino acids: CASSQAPGLAGGYEQYF.

V usage is TRBV18 and J usage is TRBJ2-7; D unresolved. This CDR3 region has 13 residues. CDR1 KGHSH and CDR2 LQKENI come from the germline V gene. Trimming left V 3 bases short and J 7 bases short, with 13 bases between. The CDR3 protein is CASSPLAGPEQYF. Here the CDR3 DNA reads TGTGCCAGCTCACCCTTGGCAGGCCCTGAGCAGTACTTC.

This chain joins TRBV4-3 and TRBJ2-7, with D possibly TRBD1 on 7 matching bases. V lost 4 bases to trimming and J lost 4 bases, with 14 bases between them. Germline CDR1 and CDR2: LGHNA and YSLEER. This CDR3 contains 14 residues. CDR3 amino acids: CASSPSQGRYEQYF. The CDR3, as DNA: TGCGCCAGCAGCCCCTCACAGGGGAGGTACGAGCAGTACTTC.

The chain links TRBV30 to TRBJ2-1, with D unresolved. This CDR3 has 11 amino acids. V was clipped by 2 bases and J by 8 bases, with 7 bases between them. Germline V gene sequence: CDR1 GTSNPN, CDR2 SVGIG (reference sequence). The CDR3 DNA reads TGTGCCTGGAGTCTTTTTGATGAGCAGTTCTTC. Its translation is CAWSLFDEQFF.

The chain employs TRBV29-1 and TRBJ2-1, with D hard to call. Trimming cost V 5 bases and J 2 bases, with 7 bases left between them. CDR3 length: 12 amino acids. Germline loops: CDR1 SQVTM, CDR2 ANQGSEA. The CDR3 region has the DNA TGCAGCGTTCAGCTGGCCTACAATGAGCAGTTCTTC. Protein sequence: CSVQLAYNEQFF.

The rearrangement uses TRBV12-3 or TRBV12-4 and TRBJ2-7; maybe TRBD2 (6 bases). The CDR3 has 14 amino acids. The V gene lost 3 bases and the J gene lost 2 bases, with 11 bases spanning the gap. The CDR3 loop is CASSLGLTTYEQYF. DNA of the CDR3: TGTGCCAGCAGTTTGGGACTGACGACCTACGAGCAGTACTTC.

The chain is built from TRBV20-1 and TRBJ2-7; 7 bases line up with TRBD1. Germline lookup yields CDR1 DFQATT and CDR2 SNEGSKA (reference sequence). The CDR3 is made up of 13 amino acids. V dropped 6 bases and J dropped 5; count of bases not matched to a gene: 10. CDR3 coding DNA: TGCAGTGCGCGAACAGGGGCGGAGGACGAGCAGTACTTC. This encodes CSARTGAEDEQYF.

This clonotype was detected ten times or more. The J gene is TRBJ2-3, the V gene TRBV5-1, with D unresolved. The V end lost 1 base, the J end lost 0 bases, and 12 bases lay between the germline ends. CDR3 length equals 16 residues. CDR1 is SGHRS and CDR2 is YFSETQ in the germline V gene. The chain's CDR3 is CASSLSQATSTDTQYF. In DNA, the CDR3 is TGCGCCAGCAGCTTGAGCCAGGCGACTAGCACAGATACGCAGTATTTT.

This clonotype was detected only a few times. This chain joins TRBV28 and TRBJ2-1, with D tentatively TRBD2 (8 bases). Trimming took 2 bases from V and 0 from J, leaving 32 bases between them. Germline V gene lookup returns CDR1 MDHEN and CDR2 SYDVKM. This CDR3 has 23 amino acids. CDR3 protein: CASSLTGLVFPGGGASSYNEQFF. CDR3 coding DNA: TGTGCCAGCAGTTTAACGGGACTAGTATTCCCAGGGGGGGGGGCCAGCTCCTACAATGAGCAGTTCTTC.

In this sample, this clonotype turned up a few times. The gene calls are TRBV7-9 and TRBJ2-7; TRBD1 aligns across 8 bases. The CDR3 has 16 amino acids. Germline V gene data show CDR1 as SEHNR and CDR2 as FQNEAQ (reference sequence). Losses at the gene ends were 2 bases for V and 6 bases for J; bases not matched to a gene: 12. CDR3 coding DNA: TGTGCCAGCAGCTTACCGAACGGACAGGGCGCCGGCGAGCAGTACTTC. Amino acid sequence: CASSLPNGQGAGEQYF.

The chain uses TRBV30 and TRBJ2-1; tentatively, D is TRBD1 (6 bases). Per germline, CDR1 GTSNPN and CDR2 SVGIG (reference sequence). The CDR3 contains 13 residues. With 4 bases removed from V and 3 bases from J, the gap between germline ends came to 10 bases. This CDR3 is CAWNRVNYNEQFF. The CDR3 nucleotides read TGTGCCTGGAACAGGGTGAACTACAATGAGCAGTTCTTC.

The J gene is TRBJ1-4, the V gene TRBV5-1, with D possibly TRBD1 on 5 matching bases. Germline CDR1 is SGHRS and CDR2 is YFSETQ. This CDR3 is 14 amino acids long. V gave up 3 bases and J gave up 3 bases, with 9 bases separating them. CDR3 residues: CASSSDSSNEKLFF. CDR3 in DNA: TGCGCCAGCAGCTCCGACAGCTCTAATGAAAAACTGTTTTTT.

The chain joins TRBV5-1 to TRBJ2-1; D is perhaps TRBD2 (5 bases). Deletions cut 0 bases from V and 4 bases from J, with 8 bases between. Germline CDR1 reads SGHRS; CDR2 reads YFSETQ. The CDR3 spans 14 residues. The DNA of the CDR3 is TGCGCCAGCAGCTTGGAGGGAGAATACAATGAGCAGTTCTTC. This sequence encodes CASSLEGEYNEQFF.

This clonotype was seen only a few times. V and J are TRBV29-1 and TRBJ2-5; 10 nucleotides match TRBD1. CDR1 SQVTM and CDR2 ANQGSEA come from the germline V gene. This CDR3 region has 18 residues. Trimming cost V 0 bases and J 5 bases; bases outside gene matches: 15. For the CDR3, the DNA is TGCAGCGTTGAAGATCCCCCCCACGACAGGGGGCGAATTGAGACCCAGTACTTC. Its translation is CSVEDPPHDRGRIETQYF.

This clonotype was seen a handful of times. The rearrangement uses TRBV30 and TRBJ1-1; TRBD1 is a possible D gene (6 bases). CDR3 length: 12 amino acids. V shed 2 bases and J shed 5 bases, with 9 bases lying between them. Germline V lookup: CDR1 GTSNPN, CDR2 SVGIG (reference sequence). The CDR3 DNA is TGTGCCTGGAGTCCTGGACAGACTGAAGCTTTCTTT. Translated: CAWSPGQTEAFF.

The chain employs TRBV9 and TRBJ2-7; 8 nucleotides line up with TRBD2. From germline, CDR1 is SGDLS and CDR2 YYNGEE. V dropped 3 bases and J dropped 0; count of bases not matched to a gene: 8. The CDR3 length is 16 residues. CDR3 coding DNA: TGTGCCAGCAGCGGTGGAACTAGCGGAAGCTCCTACGAGCAGTACTTC. Translating it yields CASSGGTSGSSYEQYF.

This clonotype was recorded a few times. The CDR3 region is CASTKYSGTGFQPQHF. The CDR3 nucleotides are TGTGCCAGCACCAAATACTCCGGGACAGGTTTTCAGCCCCAGCATTTT. The chain is built from TRBV5-4 and TRBJ1-5; 8 bases are a match to TRBD1. CDR1 and CDR2 (germline): SGHNT, YYREEE (reference sequence). V lost 6 bases, J lost 6 bases, and 14 bases stayed unmatched. This CDR3 region has 16 residues.

This clonotype was observed a handful of times. This chain uses TRBV4-2 with TRBJ1-2; 8 nucleotides align to TRBD1. J was trimmed by 4 bases and V by 4 bases; bases with no gene match: 14. Germline assignment: CDR1 LGHNA and CDR2 YNFKEQ. The CDR3 is 17 residues long. DNA for the CDR3: TGTGCCAGCAGCCCCCAGCAGGACAGGGTGCTAGGCTATGGCTACACCTTC. Translating gives CASSPQQDRVLGYGYTF.

The chain links TRBV20-1 to TRBJ2-5; 8 bases line up with TRBD2. Germline trimming cut 3 bases from V and 5 bases from J; bases unmatched to any gene: 11. This CDR3 has 15 amino acids. Per germline, CDR1 DFQATT and CDR2 SNEGSKA (reference sequence). The CDR3 bases are TGCAGTGCTAGGGATCAGCGGGAGAGTTTGGAGACCCAGTACTTC. Its translation is CSARDQRESLETQYF.